Below are 32 T cell receptor beta chains sequenced from a single sample in a study of cytomegalovirus exposure and HLA in healthy donors. PCR primers comprised 60 Vbeta and 13 Jbeta primers. Assay used: immunoSEQ multiplex PCR; TCRdb lists only in-frame clones, some missing. Counted here are under 200,000 clones, roughly 80% occurring once; the ten biggest clones make up approximately 1.3%. Sequencing input: PBMCs. These receptors came from a man under 40 in good health and CMV-seronegative.

The chain uses TRBV5-5 and TRBJ2-2; 7 bases agree with TRBD1. V lost 5 bases to trimming and J lost 4 bases; unmatched junction nucleotides: 8. CDR3 size: 15 residues. CDR1 is SGHKS and CDR2 is YYEKEE in the germline V gene (reference sequence). The CDR3: CASRLGGAGTGELFF. As DNA, the CDR3 is TGTGCCAGCAGACTAGGGGGCGCGGGCACCGGGGAGCTGTTTTTT.

This sequence joins TRBV28 and TRBJ1-6; 7 positions agree with TRBD1. V dropped 7 bases and J dropped 8; count of bases not matched to a gene: 8. The V gene's germline CDR1 is MDHEN and CDR2 SYDVKM. This CDR3 is 14 amino acids long. The CDR3 DNA is TGTGCCAGCAATCCTGGGACAGACTATTCACCCCTCCACTTT. This encodes CASNPGTDYSPLHF.

Remarks on this clone: Other DNA sequences in the sample encode the same CDR3. The genes are TRBV4-3 and TRBJ1-5; D remains ambiguous. CDR1 LGHNA and CDR2 YSLEER come from the germline V gene. V was pared by 0 bases and J by 1 base, with 4 bases between. This CDR3 comprises 14 residues. The CDR3 spells CASSQEASNQPQHF. The DNA for the CDR3 is TGCGCCAGCAGCCAAGAGGCCAGCAATCAGCCCCAGCATTTT.

This clone was observed a few times. This rearrangement joins TRBV7-3 to TRBJ1-2; D remains unclear. The CDR3 totals 15 residues. In germline, CDR1 is SGHTA, CDR2 FQGTGA. V lost 4 bases to trimming and J lost 8 bases, with 20 bases between them. The CDR3 protein is CASSSQRGGFDGYTF. CDR3 nucleotides: TGTGCCAGCAGCTCCCAGCGGGGTGGGTTCGACGGCTACACCTTC.

J is TRBJ2-2 and V is TRBV7-9, with 8 nucleotides matching TRBD1. The CDR3 totals 17 residues. The germline V gene encodes CDR1 SEHNR and CDR2 FQNEAQ (reference sequence). V dropped 2 bases and J dropped 0; count of bases not matched to a gene: 5. As DNA, the CDR3 is TGTGCCAGCAGCTTAATCCCAGGGGGCTCGAACACCGGGGAGCTGTTTTTT. Its protein product is CASSLIPGGSNTGELFF.

Points on this clone: The same CDR3 arises from other DNA sequences in this sample as well. The chain has TRBV28 and TRBJ1-3, with 7 positions matching TRBD1. Germline trimming cut 10 bases from V and 4 bases from J; bases unmatched to any gene: 13. The CDR3 covers 15 residues. Germline values: CDR1 MDHEN, CDR2 SYDVKM. CDR3 in DNA: TGTGCCACCCTCCGGAAGGGGGCGGGGGGAAACACCATATATTTT. Translation: CATLRKGAGGNTIYF.

The rearrangement joins TRBV2 to TRBJ1-4; D gene unclear. CDR1 is SNHLY, CDR2 FYNNEI, per germline. The CDR3 totals 13 residues. Between the trimmed V and J ends, which lost 5 bases and 5 bases, there was a span of 9 bases. The CDR3 region is CASSRGFNEKLFF. The CDR3 DNA follows: TGTGCCAGCAGTAGAGGGTTCAATGAAAAACTGTTTTTT.

CDR3 in DNA: TGTGCCAGTAGTATCCTCCCGGGGGATAACAGGGGGGGGGATGCGAGTGAGCAGTTCTTC. Translating it yields CASSILPGDNRGGDASEQFF. The chain couples TRBV19 to TRBJ2-1; perhaps TRBD1 as D (8 bases). Germline V gene data show CDR1 as LNHDA and CDR2 as SQIVND (reference sequence). This CDR3 is 20 amino acids long. The V gene lost 3 bases and the J gene lost 9 bases, with 33 bases spanning the gap.

The chain carries TRBV2 and TRBJ2-7, with 10 bases identical to TRBD2. This CDR3 has 17 amino acids. The ends lost 2 bases at V and 3 bases at J; junction bases unmatched: 10. Germline V gives CDR1 SNHLY, CDR2 FYNNEI. The CDR3 protein is CASSEQPPASGSYEQYF. In DNA form, the CDR3 reads TGTGCCAGCAGTGAACAGCCCCCGGCTAGCGGGAGCTACGAGCAGTACTTC.

The V call is TRBV7-8, the J call TRBJ2-3; TRBD2 agrees at 7 bases. Per the germline V gene, CDR1 is SGHVS and CDR2 is FQNEAQ. CDR3 size: 15 residues. Unmatched junction bases numbered 10, after V lost 5 bases and J lost 5 bases. The CDR3 DNA is TGTGCCAGCAGCCAGGTTGGGGGGGGGAAAGATACGCAGTATTTT. It specifies CASSQVGGGKDTQYF.

The chain uses TRBV12-5 and TRBJ1-2; D unclear. Trimming took off 1 base at V and 1 base at J, with 4 bases between the two ends. The CDR3 is 13 amino acids. CDR1 and CDR2 from the germline V gene are LGHNT and FRNRAP. The CDR3 region is CASGLGHNYGYTF. The CDR3 DNA sequence: TGTGCTAGTGGTTTGGGACATAACTATGGCTACACCTTC.

The chain couples TRBV7-3 to TRBJ2-5; 8 bases map to TRBD2. This CDR3 has 16 residues. V was pared by 2 bases and J by 2 bases, with 7 bases of the junction left unmatched. Germline values: CDR1 SGHTA, CDR2 FQGTGA. For the CDR3, the DNA is TGTGCCAGCAGCTTACCGAGACTAGCGAGACAAGAGACCCAGTACTTC. It yields the protein CASSLPRLARQETQYF.

V gene TRBV5-4 combines with J gene TRBJ2-7; 7 bases fit TRBD1. CDR1 and CDR2 (germline): SGHNT, YYREEE (reference sequence). The CDR3 is made up of 15 amino acids. With V trimmed by 0 bases and J by 2 bases, 5 bases remained unmatched. This chain's CDR3 is CASSLESGGPYEQYF. In DNA, the CDR3 is TGTGCCAGCAGCTTGGAATCAGGGGGTCCCTACGAGCAGTACTTC.

This clone was found a few times. This CDR3 reads CSSRRTSVYNEQFF. As DNA, the CDR3 is TGCAGCTCGAGACGGACTAGCGTTTACAATGAGCAGTTCTTC. This chain connects TRBV29-1 to TRBJ2-1, with 9 bases matching TRBD2. The CDR3 has 14 amino acids. In germline, CDR1 is SQVTM, CDR2 ANQGSEA. V dropped 8 bases and J dropped 4; count of bases not matched to a gene: 9.

The chain has TRBV30 and TRBJ1-6; a weak D match, TRBD1 (5 bases). Germline assignment: CDR1 GTSNPN and CDR2 SVGIG (reference sequence). The CDR3 is made up of 17 amino acids. Deletions cut 0 bases from V and 4 bases from J, with 16 bases between. The DNA for the CDR3 is TGTGCCTGGAGTGTACAATCGTCGCCAGGGTATAATTCACCCCTCCACTTT. Protein sequence: CAWSVQSSPGYNSPLHF. Variable domain in full (rest from reference TRBV30 and TRBJ1-6): SQTIHQWPATLVQPVGSPLSLECTVEGTSNPNLYWYRQAAGRGLQLLFYSVGIGQISSEVPQNLSASRPQDRQFILSSKKLLLSDSGFYLCAWSVQSSPGYNSPLHFGNGTRLTVT.

The CDR3 DNA is TGTGCCAGTAGTATCGGGTATAGCAATCAGCCCCAGCATTTT. This encodes CASSIGYSNQPQHF. The chain has TRBV19 and TRBJ1-5; no clear D gene. The V end lost 3 bases, the J end lost 0 bases, and 6 bases lay between the germline ends. This CDR3 comprises 14 residues. Germline assignment: CDR1 LNHDA and CDR2 SQIVND (reference sequence).

A single count supports this clone. The rearrangement uses TRBV21-1 and TRBJ2-2; the table gives TRBD1 as D, unverified against the DNA. TRBV21-1 is deemed a pseudogene. CDR3 length: 17 residues. For the CDR3, the DNA is TGTGCCAGCAGCTTTAAACTGGGGGCCGGTGAACCGAGGGAGCTGTTTTTT. Translated: CASSFKLGAGEPRELFF.

V usage is TRBV9 and J usage is TRBJ2-5, with 8 bases lining up with TRBD1. This CDR3 contains 13 residues. J lost 5 bases, V lost 3 bases, and 3 bases had no gene match. CDR1 and CDR2 (germline): SGDLS, YYNGEE. The CDR3 coding sequence is TGTGCCAGCAGCGGACAGGGGTCGGAGACCCAGTACTTC. Translated: CASSGQGSETQYF.

V gene TRBV10-1 combines with J gene TRBJ1-2, with 7 bases fitting TRBD1. Germline trimming cut 6 bases from V and 0 bases from J; bases unmatched to any gene: 7. The CDR3 is 15 amino acids. Germline loops: CDR1 WNHNN, CDR2 SYGVQD (reference sequence). The CDR3 DNA sequence: TGCGCCAGCAGCCCCGACAGGGACACTAACTATGGCTACACCTTC. Its translation: CASSPDRDTNYGYTF.

The chain carries TRBV7-3 and TRBJ2-3; 9 nucleotides match TRBD2. Germline V lookup: CDR1 SGHTA, CDR2 FQGTGA. Losses at the gene ends were 7 bases for V and 5 bases for J; bases not matched to a gene: 7. This CDR3 contains 14 residues. The CDR3 protein is CASKPAGGGDTQYF. Written as DNA, the CDR3 is TGTGCCAGCAAACCGGCGGGAGGGGGAGATACGCAGTATTTT.

The chain is built from TRBV27 and TRBJ2-2, with TRBD2 matching over 7 bases. The CDR3 covers 15 residues. Germline assignment: CDR1 MNHEY and CDR2 SMNVEV (reference sequence). J was trimmed by 1 base and V by 1 base; bases with no gene match: 0. This CDR3 reads CASSLWTRNTGELFF. CDR3 bases: TGTGCCAGCAGTTTATGGACTAGGAACACCGGGGAGCTGTTTTTT.

The V call is TRBV7-8, the J call TRBJ1-1; 8 positions agree with TRBD1. The germline V gene has CDR1 SGHVS and CDR2 FQNEAQ. Germline trimming cut 5 bases from V and 5 bases from J; bases unmatched to any gene: 10. The CDR3 has 15 amino acids. The CDR3 DNA reads as TGTGCCAGCAGCCGTCCCGGGACAGGATGGACTGAAGCTTTCTTT. Its translation is CASSRPGTGWTEAFF.

The rearrangement links TRBV9 to TRBJ2-1; TRBD1 matches at 8 bases. The CDR3 loop spans 14 amino acids. Germline V gives CDR1 SGDLS, CDR2 YYNGEE. V shed 4 bases, J shed 8 bases, and the junction held 8 bases outside the gene matches. The CDR3 loop is CASSKGQAGDEQFF. Here the CDR3 DNA reads TGTGCCAGCAGCAAGGGACAGGCCGGGGATGAGCAGTTCTTC.

The gene calls are TRBV7-3 and TRBJ2-3; tentative D call: TRBD2 (6 bases). Per germline, CDR1 SGHTA and CDR2 FQGTGA. Trimming pared 0 bases from V and 1 base from J, leaving 14 bases between. The CDR3 contains 17 residues. CDR3 sequence: CASSLTPGLAGTDTQYF. The CDR3 DNA reads as TGTGCCAGCAGCTTAACCCCCGGGTTAGCGGGCACAGATACGCAGTATTTT.

The chain is built from TRBV5-1 and TRBJ1-2, with a possible D match to TRBD1 (5 bases). CDR3 length: 16 amino acids. The germline V gene has CDR1 SGHRS and CDR2 YFSETQ. The ends were cut back, 3 bases at V and 0 bases at J, with 15 bases in the middle. This CDR3 reads CASSSGREPANYGYTF. The CDR3 nucleotides read TGCGCCAGCAGCTCGGGGCGGGAACCAGCTAACTATGGCTACACCTTC.

The chain is built from TRBV5-6 and TRBJ1-6, with 8 positions matching TRBD1. J gave up 4 bases and V 4 bases, and 7 bases lay outside the gene matches. CDR1 and CDR2 from the germline V gene are SGHDT and YYEEEE. This CDR3 has 16 residues. The DNA for the CDR3 is TGTGCCAGCAGCCAGGCGACAGGGGCTTATAATTCACCCCTCCACTTT. Its protein is CASSQATGAYNSPLHF.

J is TRBJ1-2 and V is TRBV10-3; possibly TRBD1 for D (5 bases). The V gene's germline CDR1 is ENHRY and CDR2 SYGVKD. Trimming stripped 6 bases from V and 4 bases from J, with 15 bases between. CDR3 size: 14 residues. CDR3 nucleotides: TGTGCCATCAGATGGGAGGGGCTCGGCTATGGCTACACCTTC. It translates to CAIRWEGLGYGYTF.

The V gene is TRBV19, the J gene TRBJ1-2; 9 bases are a match to TRBD1. The CDR3 contains 15 residues. The germline CDR1 and CDR2 sequences are LNHDA and SQIVND (reference sequence). V dropped 5 bases and J dropped 4; count of bases not matched to a gene: 8. The CDR3 loop is CASSSYRGPGYGYTF. The CDR3 nucleotides read TGTGCCAGTAGTTCGTACAGGGGGCCGGGCTATGGCTACACCTTC.

About this clone: This is likely a read error, given that the CDR3 carries no conserved phenylalanine or tryptophan at its end. J is TRBJ1-6 and V is TRBV7-9; unclear D gene. The V end lost 4 bases, the J end lost 0 bases, and 13 bases lay between the germline ends. Germline V lookup: CDR1 SEHNR, CDR2 FQNEAQ (reference sequence). CDR3 length: 17 residues. Written as DNA, the CDR3 is TGTGCCAGCAGCTCGACGGAGGGAAGCTCCTATAATTCACCCCTCCACTCT. Encoded protein: CASSSTEGSSYNSPLHS.

This clone was picked up a small number of times. The rearrangement joins TRBV19 to TRBJ1-5; 10 positions match TRBD1. CDR1 and CDR2 from the germline V gene are LNHDA and SQIVND (reference sequence). The CDR3 runs to 14 residues. V lost 6 bases and J lost 7; bases outside the gene matches: 6. The CDR3 loop reads CASRSGTGEQPQHF. The CDR3 DNA follows: TGTGCCAGTAGGTCCGGGACAGGGGAACAGCCCCAGCATTTT.

The chain recombines TRBV7-3 with TRBJ2-7; 10 positions match TRBD2. The CDR3 contains 14 residues. V shed 5 bases, J shed 2 bases, and the junction held 3 bases outside the gene matches. Germline values: CDR1 SGHTA, CDR2 FQGTGA. The CDR3 DNA reads as TGTGCCAGCAGCAGCGGGAGGGCCCCCTACGAGCAGTACTTC. It specifies CASSSGRAPYEQYF.

This chain uses TRBV7-6 with TRBJ2-3; TRBD1 is a possible D gene (5 bases). V was trimmed by 2 bases and J by 3 bases, leaving 9 bases between them. The CDR3 consists of 14 residues. Germline V CDR1 and CDR2: SGHVS, FNYEAQ. The CDR3 DNA sequence: TGTGCCAGCAGCTTAAAGGGGATGACAGATACGCAGTATTTT. Amino acid sequence: CASSLKGMTDTQYF.